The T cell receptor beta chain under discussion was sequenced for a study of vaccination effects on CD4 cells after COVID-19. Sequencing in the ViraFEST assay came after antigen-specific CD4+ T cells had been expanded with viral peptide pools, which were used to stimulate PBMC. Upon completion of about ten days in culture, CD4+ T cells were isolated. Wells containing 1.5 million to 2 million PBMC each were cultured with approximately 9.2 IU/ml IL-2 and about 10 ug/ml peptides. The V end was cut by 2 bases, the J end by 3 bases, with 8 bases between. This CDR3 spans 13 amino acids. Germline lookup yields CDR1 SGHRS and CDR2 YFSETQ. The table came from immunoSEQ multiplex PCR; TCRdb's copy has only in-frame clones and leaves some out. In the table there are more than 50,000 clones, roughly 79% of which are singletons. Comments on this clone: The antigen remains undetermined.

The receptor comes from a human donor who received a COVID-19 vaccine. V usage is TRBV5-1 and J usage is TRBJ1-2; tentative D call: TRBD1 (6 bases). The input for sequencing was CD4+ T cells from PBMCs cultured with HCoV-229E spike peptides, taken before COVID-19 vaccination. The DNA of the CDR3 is TGCGCCAGCAGCTTAAGGGGGGACTATGGCTACACCTTC. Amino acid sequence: CASSLRGDYGYTF.